This T cell receptor beta chain was sequenced during a study of technical replicates of blood from a few donors. The CDR3 totals 13 residues. The ends lost 2 bases at V and 4 bases at J; junction bases unmatched: 0. The germline V gene has CDR1 KGHSH and CDR2 LQKENI. The repertoire was sequenced with immunoSEQ multiplex PCR; TCRdb's copy has only in-frame clones and lacks some. The sample contains approximately 75,000 clones, 95% to 98% of which appear only once. The sequence was collected from a human donor in good health. The sequenced sample consisted of T cells isolated from PBMCs. V gene TRBV18 combines with J gene TRBJ2-7; 9 bases are shared with TRBD2. The CDR3 region has the DNA TGTGCCAGCTCACCAGCGGGAGGGTACGAGCAGTACTTC. Protein sequence: CASSPAGGYEQYF.